This T cell receptor (beta chain) came from a study of T cells after posttransplantation cyclophosphamide. Points from the study as a whole: Donor-recipient repertoire similarity was low at 1-2 months, rising over year one. After PTCy, TRB diversity resembled that of CNI/methotrexate controls.

This CDR3 is built from 14 residues. Looked up from germline, CDR1 is LNHDA and CDR2 is SQIVND (reference sequence). The ends were cut back, 2 bases at V and 4 bases at J, with 9 bases in the middle. In regard to this clone: The antigen is not known.

The repertoire was sequenced with immunoSEQ multiplex PCR; TCRdb's copy has only in-frame clones and lacks some. The top ten hold 0.27% of the sample, which has 15,000 to 20,000 clones, roughly 94% seen once. Cells defined as naive were viable CD3+CD4+ or CD3+CD8+ and CCR7+CD45RA+CD45RO-CD95-CD27+CD28+. The sequenced material came from naive CD4+ T cells sorted from blood. The receptor's source is a woman between 45 and 65 years old in good health and a related stem cell transplant donor. The rearrangement joins TRBV19 to TRBJ2-4; D gene unclear. The CDR3 DNA reads TGTGCCAGTAGTATATCACAGCCAAAAAACATTCAGTACTTC. Its translation is CASSISQPKNIQYF.